This record covers a single TCR beta chain. Its antigen has not been determined. No much larger clonotype is one base removed from it; base qualities were not supplied. The receptor library was made with RACE. TCRdb lists the instrument as NextSeq 500. During library preparation, unique molecular identifiers were attached to individual cDNA molecules so that TCRs could be counted quantitatively and reproducibly. From each blood RNA sample, both TCR alpha and TCR beta chains were sequenced. The original pipeline was this. A median of about 89,000 TCRs per sample was observed, with a range of about 23,224 to 690,600. The Decombinator software suite was used to annotate V, J and CDR3 in the TCR reads. To make PS versus PT1 abundance plots, every sample was subsampled to the same number of TCRs (28,000). Expanded TCRs were defined as absent before sensitization and observed at least eight times at the 2-week time point. TCRdb ran its own pipeline on the public reads, namely fastp trimming at Q25 and MiXCR clone calling, and kept in-frame beta chains. Here each entry gathers all rows of one CDR3 protein and keeps the most common genes and DNA. TCRdb's processing, not the study's, gives the V and J calls here. The sample has more than 150,000 distinct CDR3 sequences on record, around 30% of them singletons. Roughly 3% of the sample comes from the top ten.

This sample was taken from a study of human T cells and chemical hapten exposure (TCRdb year 2021). Study-wide context: For sensitization, 2% DPC in acetone was applied to a roughly 2 cm by roughly 2 cm area of upper inner arm skin. Throughout the study period of roughly 24 weeks, patients also received therapeutic DPC doses to the scalp every week. Patch testing on the upper back used Finn chambers containing 0.01% DPC, with scoring done after 6 days according to International Contact Dermatitis Research Group standards. Alopecia areata with under or over 50% scalp involvement, alopecia totalis and alopecia universalis were represented in the patient cohort, which was mostly female. The libraries were sequenced as a pool, and the TCR yield per sample differed mostly because of small variations in library volumes within the pool. Peripheral blood TCR repertoire changes were tracked in vivo in alopecia patients during primary and secondary sensitization to the hapten diphenylcyclopropenone (DPC). Blood samples were taken from patients before sensitization (week 0) and at 2, 6 and about 24 weeks after DPC sensitization. For TCR sequencing, blood came from twenty-nine alopecia patients at anywhere from one to four time points (pre-sensitization, 2, 6 and 24 weeks). Beyond this particular receptor, the publication reports: Expanded TCRs formed significantly more large CDR3 similarity clusters than pre-sensitization or healthy control sets, consistent with antigen-driven responses. No change with DPC sensitization was found in the number of TCRs above 1 in 1000 frequency, and no evidence of global repertoire structure alterations was found. Because every patient had alopecia, a presumed autoimmune disease, the patients' immune response might differ from that of healthy individuals. A positive correlation was found between the number of PT1 expanded TCRs and patch test score, with significance reached at thresholds 8, 16 and 32 but not 4. After repeated subsampling, changes were observed in the strength of the expansion versus patch-test correlation and in the threshold at which the correlation became significant.

Reading the label with the study, this specimen's time point is: pre-sensitization, week 0. The intended sense of this specimen's treatment or condition label: therapeutic diphenylcyclopropenone sensitization with weekly scalp DPC. At each patch-test visit, blood was drawn before the patch test was applied. To be eligible, patients had to be aged 18 to 70, diagnosed with alopecia and judged suitable for DPC therapy, while pregnant patients were excluded. Total RNA was extracted from unfractionated whole blood that had been collected in Tempus Blood RNA tubes. As encoded in the germline V gene, CDR1 is ENHRY while CDR2 is SYGVKD. From its cysteine to its phenylalanine, the CDR3 spans 14 amino acids. This entry keeps only the CDR3 DNA: 42 bases, framed from base 1. From V the trimming removes 7 bases and from J it removes 1 base, while the gene matches leave 4 bases of the junction unaccounted for.

The V and J segments used are TRBV10-3 and TRBJ1-1; 9 bases in the middle match TRBD1. This TCR came from a woman in her thirties with alopecia areata. Some clones in this sample may be carry-over from other donors' samples. Here the sequenced sample was whole blood, taken in connection with sensitization to the hapten diphenylcyclopropenone (DPC). This receptor carries the CDR3 CAIKGQGTNTEAFF. The sequenced DNA: TGTGCCATCAAAGGACAGGGGACGAACACTGAAGCTTTCTTT.